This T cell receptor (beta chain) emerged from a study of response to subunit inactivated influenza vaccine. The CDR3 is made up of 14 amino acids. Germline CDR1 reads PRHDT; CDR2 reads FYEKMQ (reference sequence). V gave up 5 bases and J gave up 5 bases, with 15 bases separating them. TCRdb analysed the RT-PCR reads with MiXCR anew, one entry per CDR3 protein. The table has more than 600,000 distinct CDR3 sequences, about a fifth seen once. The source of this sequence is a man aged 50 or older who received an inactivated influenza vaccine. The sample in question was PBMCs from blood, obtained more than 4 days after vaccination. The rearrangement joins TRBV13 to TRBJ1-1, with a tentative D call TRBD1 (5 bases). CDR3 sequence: CASSPRQSGTEAFF. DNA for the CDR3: TGTGCCAGCAGCCCGCGACAGAGTGGGACTGAAGCTTTCTTT.